This T cell receptor (beta chain) was captured in a study of beta chain features in type 1 diabetes. Across the whole study: Summed over all samples, the examined sorted cells came to more than 85 million. Study results and limitations: Junctions at VDJ sites from type 1 diabetes patients had fewer insertions and more deletions. A possible short-template PCR bias applies equally to patients and controls.

This clone was counted between two and nine times. What it recognizes is unknown. Every bit of the isolated RNA underwent reverse transcription, so sequencing read expressed TCRB transcripts. The assay was immunoSEQ multiplex PCR, and TCRdb's table has in-frame clones only and misses some. The table lists about 930,000 clones, roughly 16% of them singletons. Purities over 95% were achieved in all sorted populations. The material sequenced was naive CD4+ T cells from blood. This TCR was sampled from a woman aged 18-29 years in good health.

The CDR3 protein is CSVVRGWFEGGKTYEQYF. The CDR3 region has the DNA TGCAGCGTTGTTCGGGGTTGGTTCGAGGGAGGCAAAACCTACGAGCAGTACTTC. The chain recombines TRBV29-1 with TRBJ2-7, with D perhaps TRBD2 (6 bases). This CDR3 spans 18 amino acids. V was shortened by 4 bases and J by 2 bases, with 27 bases between the two germline ends. In germline, CDR1 is SQVTM, CDR2 ANQGSEA.